This entry concerns a single T cell receptor (beta chain). The specificity of this receptor is unknown. No quality values exist for individual bases; no much larger clone is one base distant. This specimen's time point label, interpreted: around 4 weeks on oral tofacitinib. The treatment or condition label corresponds to: oral pan-JAK inhibitor, 5-10 mg twice daily. Lesional scalp punch biopsies and peripheral blood were obtained from alopecia areata patients. After PBMCs were isolated by density centrifugation and stained for CD3, CD4 and CD8, a FACSAria was used to sort CD4+ and CD8+ T cells. The library came from the immunoSEQ multiplex PCR assay. To provide template for TCR sequencing, every sample had RNA extracted and reverse transcribed into cDNA. First-strand cDNA was synthesized with SuperScript III using a 2:1 mix of oligo-dT and random hexamers. A synthetic immune receptor repertoire was used to gauge amplification bias, and whatever bias remained was removed computationally. The original methods were these. Raw reads were preprocessed to remove errors, and CDR3 was defined according to IMGT conventions as the region from the conserved cysteine to phenylalanine. Clonality was computed as 1 minus the Shannon entropy, with the entropy normalized by log2 of the number of productive unique TCRs. Scalp TCRbeta sequences were cross-referenced with sorted blood CD4 and CD8 repertoires so that the CD4 or CD8 identity of scalp clones could be inferred. TCRdb holds this immuneACCESS table with in-frame rearrangements only. Some clones are missing; in checked studies, unresolved V genes explain under half, and the rest has no known cause. The DNA was the basis for D and trimming; V, J and clone size are from that table. The table for this sample lists roughly 100,000 clones; 60% to 75% of them were counted only once. Less than 20% of the sample is in the top ten clones.

This sample stems from a study of CD8+ T cells in alopecia areata (dated by TCRdb to 2017 to 2018). In the study overall: Treated patients were enrolled in an open-label pilot trial of oral tofacitinib, 5 to 10 mg twice daily, for moderate-to-severe alopecia areata. Tofacitinib was given for 6 to 18 months, followed by 6 months of follow-up off drug to assess delayed response and recurrence. For the treated patients, the SALT score, which quantifies what percentage of scalp surface area is affected, served as the measure of disease severity. In both human patients and the C3H/HeJ mouse model, the study applied high-throughput TCRbeta sequencing to look at T cell clonal expansion in alopecia areata. Scalp tissue and sorted CD4+ and CD8+ peripheral blood T cells from patchy and totalis/universalis alopecia areata patients and from healthy controls were covered by human TCRbeta sequencing. Patients on tofacitinib were biopsied at baseline and after 4 and 24 weeks of treatment, and several of the patients also had a later scalp biopsy. Scalp clonality was compared among normal scalp (n=4), patchy alopecia areata scalp (n=8), and alopecia totalis/universalis scalp (n=8). RNA came from the PAXgene miRNA kit for fixed scalp, the miRNeasy kit for PBMCs, and the RNeasy kit for mouse skin. immunoSEQ multiplex PCR using 35 Vbeta forward primers and 13 Jbeta reverse primers was used to amplify TCRbeta CDR3 regions. Results and caveats for the whole study, not just this receptor: Tofacitinib significantly decreased scalp clonality and the number of expanded CD8+ clones among the top 100 scalp clones. Compared with mice, TCR sequences shared between patients were less clear, possibly partly because of HLA diversity across the patient population. Lesional scalp, especially in alopecia totalis/universalis, showed higher clonality and more expanded CD8+ clones than normal scalp, suggesting antigenic drive. The treated cohort was small, with a single nonresponder, so links between baseline CD8+ expansion and response need larger studies. During tofacitinib treatment, many expanded lesional clones remained in scalp and blood, and this persistence may partly explain relapse after treatment is stopped. Unlike mouse skin, which is dominated by gammadelta T cells, normal human skin has resident alphabeta T cells that are also sequenced, and this complicates analysis of the scalp TCR repertoire.

Via the germline V gene (reference sequence), CDR1 is SEHNR and CDR2 FQNEAQ. The CDR3 spans 14 residues, from the cysteine through the phenylalanine. Of all the DNA, just the CDR3 is kept, 42 bases in frame from base 1. V is pruned by 5 bases and J by 6 bases, leaving 7 bases of the junction without a gene match. This sample comprised CD8+ T cells sorted from blood, obtained at week 4, from a patient treated with tofacitinib. In this chain, TRBV7-9 is recombined with TRBJ2-7; 10 central bases correspond to TRBD1. This sequence originates from a human donor with alopecia areata. CDR3 region: CASSPATGGGEQYF. The DNA is TGTGCCAGCAGCCCAGCGACAGGGGGCGGCGAGCAGTACTTC.